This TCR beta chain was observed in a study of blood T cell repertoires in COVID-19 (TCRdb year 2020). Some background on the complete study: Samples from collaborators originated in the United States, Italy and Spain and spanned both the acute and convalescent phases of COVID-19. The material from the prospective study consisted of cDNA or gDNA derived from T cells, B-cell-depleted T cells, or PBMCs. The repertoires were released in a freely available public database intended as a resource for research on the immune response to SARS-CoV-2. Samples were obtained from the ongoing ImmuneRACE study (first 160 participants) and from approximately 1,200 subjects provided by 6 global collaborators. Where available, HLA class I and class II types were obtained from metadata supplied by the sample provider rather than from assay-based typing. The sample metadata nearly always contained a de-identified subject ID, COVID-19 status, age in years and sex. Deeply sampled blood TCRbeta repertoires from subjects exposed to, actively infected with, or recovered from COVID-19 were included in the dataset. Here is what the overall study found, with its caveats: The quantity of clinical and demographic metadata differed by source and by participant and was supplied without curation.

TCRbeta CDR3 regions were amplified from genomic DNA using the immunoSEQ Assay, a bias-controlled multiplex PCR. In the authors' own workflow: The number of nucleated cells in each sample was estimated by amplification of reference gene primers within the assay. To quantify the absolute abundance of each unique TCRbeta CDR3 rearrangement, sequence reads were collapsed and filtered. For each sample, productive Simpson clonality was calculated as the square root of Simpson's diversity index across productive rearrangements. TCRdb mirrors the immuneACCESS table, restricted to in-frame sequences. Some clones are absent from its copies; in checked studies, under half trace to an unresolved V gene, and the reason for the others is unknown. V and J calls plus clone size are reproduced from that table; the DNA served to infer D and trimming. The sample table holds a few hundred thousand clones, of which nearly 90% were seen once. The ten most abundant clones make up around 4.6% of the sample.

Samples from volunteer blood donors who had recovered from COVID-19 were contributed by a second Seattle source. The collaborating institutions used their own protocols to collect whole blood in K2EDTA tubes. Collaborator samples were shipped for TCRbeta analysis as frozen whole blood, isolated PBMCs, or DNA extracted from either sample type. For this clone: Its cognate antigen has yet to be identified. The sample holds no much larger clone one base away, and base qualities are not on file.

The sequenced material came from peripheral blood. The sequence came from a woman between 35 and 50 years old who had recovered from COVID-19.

The DNA is as follows: TGTGCCATCAGAACAGGGGACACCTACGAGCAGTACGTC. Translated, this gives CAIRTGDTYEQYV. This chain joins TRBV10-3 to TRBJ2-7; a stretch of 7 junction bases matches TRBD1. V is cut back by 6 bases and J by 2 bases, with 4 bases in the junction unmatched. The CDR3 sequence holds 13 residues, the cysteine and valine included. The only DNA kept is the CDR3, 39 bases in frame from the first base. The germline V gene yields ENHRY for CDR1 and SYGVKD for CDR2.